The following is a T cell receptor beta chain sequence with its context. 60 Vbeta and 13 Jbeta primers were used in PCR. Profiling relied on immunoSEQ multiplex PCR, and the TCRdb table lists in-frame clones only, not all of them. The sample lists about 190,000 clones, less than 90% occurring once. CDR1 and CDR2 (germline): SGHRS, YFSETQ. Trimming removed 6 bases from V and 3 bases from J; junction bases left unmatched: 4. The CDR3 runs 13 residues. The data were taken from a study of cytomegalovirus exposure and HLA in healthy donors. V and J are TRBV5-1 and TRBJ1-2, with 8 bases that match TRBD1. The receptor was isolated from a boy between 10 and 17 years old in good health and CMV-seronegative. The source material was PBMCs. The CDR3 sequence: CASTTGEDYGYTF. CDR3 sequence (DNA): TGCGCCAGCACGACAGGGGAGGACTATGGCTACACCTTC.